This entry is about one T cell receptor beta chain. Its specificity is not known. The data derive from a study of EBV T-cell therapy then PD-1 blockade in nasopharyngeal carcinoma. The treatment denotes: AdE1-LMPpoly-expanded autologous EBV-specific T-cell therapy followed by anti-PD-1 nivolumab. Sequenced by immunoSEQ multiplex PCR; TCRdb stores in-frame clones only, minus some. The repertoire has under 20,000 clones, approximately 88% of them found once; the top ten carry around 30%. Germline lookup yields CDR1 LGHDT and CDR2 YNNKEL (reference sequence). This CDR3 has 17 residues. V gave up 1 base and J gave up 4 bases; unmatched junction bases: 12.

The sample was CD8+ T cells from blood, taken at roughly day 35 from a patient whose treatment included autologous EBV-specific T cells and nivolumab. This TCR was sampled from a man aged 35-49 years with nasopharyngeal carcinoma. V usage is TRBV3-1 (or the pseudogene TRBV3-2) and J usage is TRBJ2-5; TRBD1 matches 7 bases. CDR3 region: CASSQGGTAHPGETQYF. The CDR3 region has the DNA TGTGCCAGCAGCCAAGGGGGGACAGCCCACCCAGGAGAGACCCAGTACTTC.